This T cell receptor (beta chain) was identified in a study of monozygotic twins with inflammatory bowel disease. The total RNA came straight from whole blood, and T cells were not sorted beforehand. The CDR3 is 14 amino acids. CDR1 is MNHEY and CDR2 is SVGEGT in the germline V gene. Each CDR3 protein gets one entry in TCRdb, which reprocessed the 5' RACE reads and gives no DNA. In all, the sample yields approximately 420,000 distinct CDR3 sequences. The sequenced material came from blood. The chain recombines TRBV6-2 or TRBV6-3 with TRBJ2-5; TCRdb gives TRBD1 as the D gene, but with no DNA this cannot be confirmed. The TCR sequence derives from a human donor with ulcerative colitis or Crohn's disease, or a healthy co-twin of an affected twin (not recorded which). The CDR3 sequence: CASSYRGRGETQYF.